A selection of T cell receptor beta chains follows, all from one sample in a study of response to subunit inactivated influenza vaccine. TCRdb redid the calling of the RT-PCR reads with MiXCR, one entry per CDR3 protein. This table holds approximately 730,000 distinct CDR3 sequences, about 15% found once. This specimen was PBMCs from blood, taken around two weeks before vaccination. Receptor source: a man aged 50-59 years who received an inactivated influenza vaccine. CDR3s include the opening cysteine and the closing phenylalanine or tryptophan. The D gene is left open where the match is weak. Clone size is shown for a subset of rows, as once, few, many or a class of expanded clone.

j_call,d_call,clone_size,v_call,cdr3_aa,cdr3_nt
TRBJ1-4,TRBD1,few,TRBV3-1,CASSLRQGRKLFF,TGTGCCAGCAGCCTGCGACAGGGGAGAAAACTGTTTTTT
TRBJ2-1,NA,many,TRBV4-2,CASSQGLASSYNEQFF,TGTGCCAGCAGCCAAGGACTTGCGAGCTCCTACAATGAGCAGTTCTTC
TRBJ2-2,TRBD2,NA,TRBV4-1,CASSPMLGGTTGELFF,TGCGCCAGCAGCCCGATGCTGGGGGGGACCACCGGGGAGCTGTTTTTT
TRBJ2-2,TRBD2,NA,TRBV5-1,CASSQGLAPNTGELFF,TGCGCCAGCAGCCAGGGACTAGCGCCGAACACCGGGGAGCTGTTTTTT
TRBJ2-5,NA,NA,TRBV28,CASSFLYARETQYF,TGTGCCAGCAGTTTCTTGTACGCGAGGGAGACCCAGTACTTC
TRBJ1-2,NA,few,TRBV12-3/TRBV12-4,CASSFGGGGHYGYTF,TGTGCCAGCAGTTTTGGTGGGGGGGGACACTATGGCTACACCTTC
TRBJ1-2,TRBD1,few,TRBV4-2,CASSPRTGGDYGYTF,TGTGCCAGCAGCCCCAGAACAGGGGGCGACTATGGCTACACCTTC
TRBJ2-7,NA,NA,TRBV4-1,CASSQVPGLGYEQYF,TGCGCCAGCAGCCAAGTTCCGGGCTTGGGCTACGAGCAGTACTTC
TRBJ2-6,NA,few,TRBV7-8,CASSLVDLHTSGANVLTF,TGTGCCAGCAGCTTAGTCGACCTACACACGTCTGGGGCCAACGTCCTGACTTTC
TRBJ2-1,TRBD2,NA,TRBV24-1,CATSERIAGGNSYNEQFF,TGTGCCACCAGTGAAAGAATAGCGGGGGGAAACTCCTACAATGAGCAGTTCTTC
TRBJ2-7,TRBD1,few,TRBV5-6,CASSLLGARGIYEQYF,TGTGCCAGCAGCTTACTAGGGGCCAGGGGGATATACGAGCAGTACTTC
TRBJ2-5,TRBD2,few,TRBV7-2,CASSRTSGGPETQYF,TGTGCCAGCAGCCGAACTAGCGGGGGGCCAGAGACCCAGTACTTC
TRBJ1-6,NA,few,TRBV27,CASSPRTEGPNSPLHF,TGTGCCAGCAGTCCAAGGACAGAAGGGCCTAATTCACCCCTCCACTTT
TRBJ2-4,TRBD2,NA,TRBV27,CASSFAGSGDIQYF,TGTGCCAGCAGTTTTGCGGGTAGCGGGGACATTCAGTACTTC
TRBJ1-1,TRBD1,few,TRBV6-1,CASRQPGQRGIEAFF,TGTGCCAGCAGACAGCCGGGACAGAGAGGGATTGAAGCTTTCTTT
TRBJ1-3,NA,few,TRBV28,CASRDPGTIYF,TGTGCCAGCAGAGATCCTGGGACCATATATTTT
TRBJ2-7,NA,NA,TRBV2,CALCPHTRTVNNFYEQYF,TGTGCCCTCTGTCCACACACCCGGACGGTCAATAATTTCTACGAGCAGTACTTC
TRBJ2-1,NA,few,TRBV9,CASSVETGASRFF,TGTGCCAGCAGCGTAGAGACCGGGGCGTCCAGGTTCTTC
TRBJ1-2,NA,many,TRBV5-1,CASSLGTVLYGYTF,TGCGCCAGCAGCTTGGGGACGGTCCTCTATGGCTACACCTTC
TRBJ2-2,TRBD2,NA,TRBV6-1,CASGLAGGPFTFTGELFF,TGTGCCAGCGGACTAGCGGGGGGGCCATTTACGTTCACCGGGGAGCTGTTTTTT
TRBJ1-2,NA,NA,TRBV15,CATRGDLGYGYTF,TGTGCCACCAGGGGGGACCTCGGCTATGGCTACACCTTC
TRBJ2-5,TRBD1,NA,TRBV27,CASSAYDNRGETQYF,TGTGCCAGCAGCGCCTACGATAACAGGGGAGAGACCCAGTACTTC
TRBJ1-4,NA,few,TRBV3-1,CASSQESWAGEKLFF,TGTGCCAGCAGCCAAGAATCCTGGGCTGGCGAAAAACTGTTTTTT
TRBJ2-1,TRBD2,NA,TRBV4-1,CASSQDSILAGVGNEQFF,TGCGCCAGCAGCCAAGATAGTATTCTAGCGGGAGTGGGGAATGAGCAGTTCTTC
TRBJ1-4,NA,NA,TRBV6-1,CASRDRAYNEKLFF,TGTGCCAGCAGGGACAGAGCTTATAATGAAAAACTGTTTTTT
TRBJ2-1,TRBD2,NA,TRBV20-1,CSAASIGTSGGSVLGNEQFF,TGCAGTGCGGCATCGATAGGGACTAGCGGGGGTTCGGTCCTCGGGAATGAGCAGTTCTTC
TRBJ2-5,TRBD1,few,TRBV7-2,CASSLWTGKGETQYF,TGTGCCAGCAGCCTCTGGACAGGGAAGGGAGAGACCCAGTACTTC
TRBJ2-7,NA,NA,TRBV6-2/TRBV6-3,CASGQISYEQYF,TGTGCCAGCGGACAGATTTCCTACGAGCAGTACTTC
TRBJ2-1,NA,few,TRBV7-3,CASSPERADNEQFF,TGTGCCAGCAGCCCAGAACGGGCCGACAATGAGCAGTTCTTC
TRBJ2-2,TRBD2,many,TRBV4-3,CASSQGLASGELFF,TGCGCCAGCAGCCAGGGACTAGCCTCCGGGGAGCTGTTTTTT
TRBJ2-6,NA,NA,TRBV2,CASSRQPIQSGANVLTF,TGTGCCAGCAGTCGTCAACCCATACAATCTGGGGCCAACGTCCTGACTTTC
TRBJ1-2,NA,few,TRBV7-2,CASTLAGTNGYTF,TGTGCCAGCACCCTTGCAGGGACTAATGGCTACACCTTC
TRBJ2-3,TRBD2,many,TRBV24-1,CATSDPAGLSTDTQYF,TGTGCCACCAGTGACCCTGCGGGACTATCCACAGATACGCAGTATTTT
TRBJ2-5,NA,NA,TRBV5-1,CASSLARGEETQYF,TGCGCCAGCAGCTTGGCCCGGGGCGAAGAGACCCAGTACTTC
TRBJ1-3,NA,NA,TRBV20-1,CSAPLGSASGNTIYF,TGCAGTGCGCCCTTGGGAAGCGCCTCTGGAAACACCATATATTTT
TRBJ1-2,NA,NA,TRBV12-3/TRBV12-4,CASSYDRPYGYTF,TGTGCCAGCAGCTACGACAGACCTTATGGCTACACCTTC
TRBJ2-7,TRBD2,many,TRBV27,CASSLGTSGSYEQYF,TGTGCCAGCAGCTTAGGGACTAGCGGATCCTACGAGCAGTACTTC
TRBJ1-1,NA,few,TRBV20-1,CSASRHGPNTEAFF,TGCAGTGCTAGCCGTCACGGTCCGAACACTGAAGCTTTCTTT
TRBJ1-6,TRBD1,NA,TRBV7-2,CASSVGQGGSPLHF,TGTGCCAGCAGCGTGGGACAGGGGGGGTCACCCCTCCACTTT
TRBJ2-5,NA,many,TRBV20-1,CSASGPAPLQETQYF,TGCAGTGCTAGTGGGCCTGCCCCCTTACAAGAGACCCAGTACTTC
TRBJ2-4,NA,many,TRBV11-2,CASSFGLDIQYF,TGTGCCAGCAGCTTCGGACTGGACATTCAGTACTTC
TRBJ2-7,NA,few,TRBV6-5,CASSYSGMGFRYEQYF,TGTGCCAGCAGTTACTCGGGGATGGGGTTCCGTTACGAGCAGTACTTC
TRBJ1-6,TRBD1,many,TRBV20-1,CSARDLDRDRSYNSPLHF,TGCAGTGCTAGAGACCTAGACAGGGATCGCTCCTATAATTCACCCCTCCACTTT
TRBJ2-7,TRBD1,NA,TRBV6-1,CATEAIYGTVASRYF,TGTGCCACGGAAGCTATTTACGGGACAGTCGCTAGTCGGTACTTC
TRBJ2-7,TRBD1,NA,TRBV6-1,CASREYRQGRTPYEQYF,TGTGCCAGCAGAGAATATCGACAGGGAAGAACGCCCTACGAGCAGTACTTC
TRBJ2-1,NA,NA,TRBV28,CAGSFPGAGSYNEQFF,TGTGCCGGCAGTTTTCCCGGAGCGGGCTCCTACAATGAGCAGTTCTTC
TRBJ2-1,TRBD2,NA,TRBV2,CASSEASGKMFNEQFF,TGTGCCAGCAGTGAAGCTAGCGGGAAGATGTTCAATGAGCAGTTCTTC
TRBJ1-5,NA,few,TRBV5-1,CASSLGQPNSNQPQHF,TGCGCCAGCAGCTTGGGACAGCCCAATAGCAATCAGCCCCAGCATTTT
TRBJ2-7,TRBD2,NA,TRBV7-8,CASSLMSSGPYEQYF,TGTGCCAGCAGCTTAATGTCTAGCGGGCCCTACGAGCAGTACTTC
TRBJ2-1,NA,many,TRBV18,CASSPAVYNEQFF,TGTGCCAGCTCACCGGCGGTCTACAATGAGCAGTTCTTC
TRBJ2-2,NA,NA,TRBV7-9,CASSLPLLPSTGELFF,TGTGCCAGCAGCTTACCCCTTCTCCCTAGCACCGGGGAGCTGTTTTTT
TRBJ2-3,NA,NA,TRBV3-1,CAICLILTSGTGGPDTQYF,TGTGCCATCTGTTTAATATTGACTAGCGGGACAGGGGGTCCAGATACGCAGTATTTT
TRBJ2-1,TRBD2,few,TRBV6-5,CASSSAGGHNEQFF,TGTGCCAGCAGTTCAGCGGGGGGACACAATGAGCAGTTCTTC
TRBJ1-5,NA,few,TRBV4-2,CASSQDAGGRPAQPQHF,TGTGCCAGCAGCCAAGATGCTGGGGGGAGGCCAGCTCAGCCCCAGCATTTT
TRBJ2-5,TRBD2,few,TRBV5-1,CASSLATSWGETQYF,TGCGCCAGCAGCTTGGCGACTAGCTGGGGCGAGACCCAGTACTTC